The clone carrying this T cell receptor beta chain was recorded at least ten times. The target antigen is unknown. CDR3 regions were amplified by Arm-PCR using iRepertoire HTBI primers to build TCR beta libraries. TCRdb used MiXCR to reprocess the multiplex PCR reads, holding one entry per CDR3 protein. The profile covers a few hundred thousand distinct CDR3 sequences, with roughly 24% appearing a single time and under 35% taken by the ten largest. There are 14 residues in the CDR3. CDR1 and CDR2 (germline): SGDLS, YYNGEE. V lost 0 bases and J 3 bases, leaving 9 bases between the germline ends. The data are from a study of regulatory T cells in long-lasting Graves disease. About the research overall: Over-5-year antithyroid drug use with positive TSH receptor antibodies defined persistent Graves' disease in the study.

General study points: Persistent-disease Graves' patients showed less TCR diversity than new cases. Having only a small sample size may have limited accuracy.

Time point given: persistent/refractory GD, antithyroid drugs over 5 years with positive TRAb. PBMCs provided the RNA from which the TCR library was made. From each patient, roughly 9 milliliters of peripheral blood was drawn and collected into an EDTA anticoagulant tube. The TCR was taken from a woman in her thirties or forties with Graves disease. The rearrangement uses TRBV9 and TRBJ1-1; D is unclear. The sample was peripheral blood mononuclear cells (PBMCs), taken when the disease was refractory, from a patient treated with antithyroid drugs. The CDR3 region has the DNA TGTGCCAGCAGCGTAGATGGGGATCACACTGAAGCTTTCTTT. Amino acids: CASSVDGDHTEAFF. Looking up the rest from reference TRBV9 and TRBJ1-1 gives the full variable domain: DSGVTQTPKHLITATGQRVTLRCSPRSGDLSVYWYQQSLDQGLQFLIQYYNGEERAKGNILERFSAQQFPDLHSELNLSSLELGDSALYFCASSVDGDHTEAFFGQGTRLTVV.